The 31 T cell receptor beta chains below were found in one sample sequenced in a study of blood T cell repertoires in COVID-19. Assay used: immunoSEQ multiplex PCR; TCRdb lists only in-frame clones, some missing. The repertoire consists of 150,000 to 200,000 clones, with around 81% occurring once and the leading ten covering roughly 8.8%. The sequencing sample was made of peripheral blood. The receptor set was obtained from a woman of 80 years or more with COVID-19, enrolled during active disease.

The chain uses TRBV27 and TRBJ1-2; 9 bases align to TRBD1. The CDR3 extends over 14 amino acids. The junction had 1 base not matched to a gene; V was cut back by 3 bases and J by 2 bases. Germline V gene data show CDR1 as MNHEY and CDR2 as SMNVEV (reference sequence). DNA of the CDR3: TGTGCCAGCAGTTTCGGGACAGGGAACTATGGCTACACCTTC. It is translated as CASSFGTGNYGYTF.

The chain links TRBV5-8 to TRBJ2-3; TRBD2 might be the D (5 bases). V lost 0 bases and J lost 2, with 10 bases in between. CDR1 and CDR2 (germline): SGHTS, YDEGEE. The CDR3 has 15 residues. For the CDR3, the DNA is TGTGCCAGCAGCTTGGGCGGGTTGCTCACAGATACGCAGTATTTT. Protein sequence: CASSLGGLLTDTQYF. Together with reference TRBV5-8 and TRBJ2-3, the CDR3 gives the full variable domain: EAGVTQSPTHLIKTRGQQATLRCSPISGHTSVYWYQQALGLGLQFLLWYDEGEERNRGNFPPRFSGRQFPNYSSELNVNALELEDSALYLCASSLGGLLTDTQYFGPGTRLTVL.

The rearrangement links TRBV6-2 or TRBV6-3 to TRBJ1-1; D call uncertain. The CDR3 totals 12 residues. V lost 2 bases and J lost 11, with 12 bases in between. Germline V lookup: CDR1 MNHEY, CDR2 SVGEGT. CDR3 nucleotides: TGTGCCAGCAGTTACGGTCGGGGTACGGCTTTCTTT. Its translation: CASSYGRGTAFF.

This rearrangement joins TRBV19 to TRBJ1-6, with TRBD1 identical over 8 bases. This CDR3 has 17 residues. Trimming cost V 7 bases and J 7 bases; bases outside gene matches: 15. CDR1 LNHDA and CDR2 SQIVND come from the germline V gene (reference sequence). The CDR3 region is CASTLIAGTGVNSPLHF. The CDR3 coding sequence is TGTGCCAGTACCTTAATTGCCGGGACAGGAGTCAATTCACCCCTCCACTTT.

This chain joins TRBV9 and TRBJ1-5; D perhaps matches TRBD1 (5 bases). This CDR3 has 13 amino acids. Germline CDR1 reads SGDLS; CDR2 reads YYNGEE. Trimming cost V 2 bases and J 11 bases, with 14 bases left between them. The DNA of the CDR3 is TGTGCCAGCAGCGTGGCCCCCGGAGGGGCCCAGCATTTT. It is translated as CASSVAPGGAQHF.

The chain is built from TRBV7-6 and TRBJ2-6; 7 bases agree with TRBD1. Looked up from germline, CDR1 is SGHVS and CDR2 is FNYEAQ. Unmatched junction bases numbered 12, after V lost 5 bases and J lost 2 bases. The CDR3 is made up of 18 amino acids. This chain's CDR3 is CASSPWGQLAAGANVLTF. CDR3 nucleotide sequence: TGTGCCAGCAGCCCTTGGGGACAGCTTGCTGCTGGGGCCAACGTCCTGACTTTC.

This clone was seen a single time. This chain connects TRBV3-1 (or the pseudogene TRBV3-2) to TRBJ1-1; D is unresolved. Deletions cut 2 bases from V and 6 bases from J, with 7 bases between. This CDR3 region has 12 residues. Germline V CDR1 and CDR2: LGHDT, YNNKEL (reference sequence). The CDR3, as DNA: TGTGCCAGCAGCCAAAGTGGAGCTGAAGCTTTCTTT. It is translated as CASSQSGAEAFF.

The chain has TRBV28 and TRBJ2-2, with TRBD2 matching over 12 bases. The length of the CDR3 is 17 residues. Germline loops: CDR1 MDHEN, CDR2 SYDVKM. With V trimmed by 2 bases and J by 4 bases, 5 bases remained unmatched. CDR3 amino acids: CASSLTLAGGITGELFF. The CDR3 DNA reads TGTGCCAGCAGTTTAACACTAGCGGGAGGAATCACCGGGGAGCTGTTTTTT.

This rearrangement joins TRBV24-1 to TRBJ2-2, with 7 bases that match TRBD2. Germline loops: CDR1 KGHDR, CDR2 SFDVKD. After removal of 4 bases from V and 5 bases from J, the junction contained 6 bases not matched to a gene. This CDR3 has 15 amino acids. In nucleotides, the CDR3 is TGTGCCACCAGTGACGGGAGGACACTTACCGGGGAGCTGTTTTTT. Amino acid sequence: CATSDGRTLTGELFF.

This clone has a single count. The chain employs TRBV28 and TRBJ1-3; 7 nucleotides align to TRBD1. This CDR3 is 14 amino acids long. The junction had 10 bases not matched to a gene; V was cut back by 5 bases and J by 9 bases. The germline V gene has CDR1 MDHEN and CDR2 SYDVKM. CDR3 sequence: CASSRRGPSSTIYF. In DNA form, the CDR3 reads TGTGCCAGCAGTCGGAGGGGGCCTTCTAGCACCATATATTTT.

V is TRBV6-5 and J is TRBJ1-1; 7 nucleotides match TRBD1. V shed 5 bases, J shed 3 bases, and the junction held 6 bases outside the gene matches. The germline CDR1 and CDR2 sequences are MNHEY and SVGAGI. The CDR3 has 14 amino acids. The chain's CDR3 is CASSPLRGDTEAFF. The CDR3 DNA is TGTGCCAGCAGTCCCCTCAGGGGGGACACTGAAGCTTTCTTT.

This clone occurred once. The chain combines TRBV6-1 with TRBJ1-1, with D perhaps TRBD1 (5 bases). CDR3 length equals 19 residues. The germline CDR1 and CDR2 sequences are MNHNS and SASEGT. Trimming took 4 bases from V and 0 from J, leaving 24 bases between them. The CDR3 DNA reads as TGTGCCAGCAGTGCCCGGCCCGGGGGTGCGGATAGGATGAACACTGAAGCTTTCTTT. This codes for CASSARPGGADRMNTEAFF.

The V and J genes are TRBV5-5 and TRBJ1-1; tentative D call: TRBD1 (6 bases). V lost 0 bases, J lost 3 bases, and 9 bases lay in between. There are 14 residues in the CDR3. Germline V gene sequence: CDR1 SGHKS, CDR2 YYEKEE (reference sequence). CDR3 protein: CASSLVRGYTEAFF. CDR3 nucleotide sequence: TGTGCCAGCAGCTTGGTTAGGGGGTACACTGAAGCTTTCTTT.

The chain links TRBV3-1 (or the pseudogene TRBV3-2) to TRBJ1-2, with D maybe TRBD1 (5 bases). This CDR3 has 14 amino acids. CDR1 is LGHDT, CDR2 YNNKEL, per germline (reference sequence). The V end was cut by 2 bases, the J end by 9 bases, with 16 bases between. As DNA, the CDR3 is TGTGCCAGCAGCCAAATTCCGTCGGGGGGTAGCTACACCTTC. As protein: CASSQIPSGGSYTF.

The chain links TRBV5-1 to TRBJ1-6, with D tentatively TRBD1 (5 bases). Germline assignment: CDR1 SGHRS and CDR2 YFSETQ. This CDR3 spans 14 amino acids. Trimming left V 0 bases short and J 10 bases short, with 11 bases between. The CDR3 reads CASSLVGAASPLHF. Written as DNA, the CDR3 is TGCGCCAGCAGCTTGGTAGGGGCAGCCTCACCCCTCCACTTT.

The chain has TRBV29-1 and TRBJ1-4; no definite D call. V gave up 4 bases and J gave up 6 bases, with 15 bases separating them. CDR1 and CDR2 (germline): SQVTM, ANQGSEA. The CDR3 extends over 14 amino acids. CDR3 amino acids: CSVVSGEEYEKLFF. The CDR3 region has the DNA TGCAGCGTTGTCAGCGGCGAGGAGTATGAAAAACTGTTTTTT.

The chain has TRBV5-1 and TRBJ1-1, with D tentatively TRBD1 (5 bases). Germline values: CDR1 SGHRS, CDR2 YFSETQ. V lost 4 bases and J 1 base, leaving 11 bases between the germline ends. The CDR3 length is 14 residues. The CDR3 DNA reads as TGCGCCAGCAGCGGTATAACAGGGAACACTGAAGCTTTCTTT. Encoded protein: CASSGITGNTEAFF. Complete variable domain (other parts from reference TRBV5-1 and TRBJ1-1): KAGVTQTPRYLIKTRGQQVTLSCSPISGHRSVSWYQQTPGQGLQFLFEYFSETQRNKGNFPGRFSGRQFSNSRSEMNVSTLELGDSALYLCASSGITGNTEAFFGQGTRLTVV.

This clone has ten or more counts. V usage is TRBV5-4 and J usage is TRBJ1-5; 8 bases line up with TRBD1. The CDR3 sequence is 13 residues long. Germline V gene data show CDR1 as SGHNT and CDR2 as YYREEE (reference sequence). V lost 3 bases, J lost 11 bases, and 7 bases stayed unmatched. The CDR3 loop is CASSSNPGQAQHF. The CDR3 DNA reads as TGTGCCAGCAGCTCAAATCCGGGACAGGCCCAGCATTTT.

This clone was recorded once. The chain uses TRBV12-5 and TRBJ2-3, with 8 bases aligning to TRBD2. Losses at the gene ends were 3 bases for V and 2 bases for J; bases not matched to a gene: 1. This CDR3 spans 14 amino acids. Germline CDR1 and CDR2: LGHNT and FRNRAP. CDR3 in DNA: TGTGCTAGTGGTTTAGCGGGGGCCACAGATACGCAGTATTTT. Its translation: CASGLAGATDTQYF.

The J gene is TRBJ2-2, the V gene TRBV19; a weak D match, TRBD2 (6 bases). CDR1 and CDR2 (germline): LNHDA, SQIVND (reference sequence). Trimming took 11 bases from V and 4 from J, leaving 17 bases between them. The CDR3 contains 14 residues. The CDR3 loop reads CASLARRGTGELFF. CDR3 nucleotides: TGTGCCTCTCTAGCCCGGAGGGGCACCGGGGAGCTGTTTTTT. Full variable domain (remainder filled in from reference TRBV19 and TRBJ2-2): DGGITQSPKYLFRKEGQNVTLSCEQNLNHDAMYWYRQDPGQGLRLIYYSQIVNDFQKGDIAEGYSVSREKKESFPLTVTSAQKNPTAFYLCASLARRGTGELFFGEGSRLTVL.

The V and J genes are TRBV11-1 and TRBJ1-1; D uncertain. This CDR3 has 13 amino acids. The germline CDR1 and CDR2 sequences are SGHAT and FQDESV (reference sequence). The V end lost 2 bases, the J end lost 1 base, and 5 bases lay between the germline ends. The chain's CDR3 is CASSLLENTEAFF. The CDR3 nucleotides are TGTGCCAGCAGCTTATTAGAGAACACTGAAGCTTTCTTT.

The V gene is TRBV7-2, the J gene TRBJ2-1; 11 bases fit TRBD2. Germline CDR1 reads SGHTA; CDR2 reads FQGNSA. Trimming at V came to 5 bases and at J to 15 bases, leaving 9 bases not matched to a gene. The CDR3 spans 13 residues. DNA for the CDR3: TGTGCCAGCAGCGGTATTAGCGGGGGGGCAGGGTTCTTC. Protein product: CASSGISGGAGFF.

This clone was detected only once. This chain joins TRBV7-2 and TRBJ1-4; 11 positions match TRBD1. Germline-derived CDR1 and CDR2 are SGHTA and FQGNSA. V lost 5 bases to trimming and J lost 14 bases; unmatched junction nucleotides: 10. The CDR3 sequence is 14 residues long. CDR3 residues: CASSPWTGGAWLFF. The CDR3 nucleotides are TGTGCCAGCAGCCCGTGGACAGGGGGCGCTTGGCTGTTTTTT.

This chain uses TRBV19 with TRBJ1-4, with 11 bases aligning to TRBD1. J gave up 5 bases and V 6 bases, and 14 bases lay outside the gene matches. CDR1 and CDR2 from the germline V gene are LNHDA and SQIVND (reference sequence). CDR3 size: 18 residues. The CDR3 loop is CASRSMSGTGGRNEKLFF. CDR3 in DNA: TGTGCCAGTAGAAGTATGTCCGGGACAGGGGGACGGAATGAAAAACTGTTTTTT.

The gene calls are TRBV7-2 and TRBJ2-1, with a tentative D call TRBD1 (6 bases). This CDR3 contains 18 residues. V was cut by 1 base and J by 3 bases, with 19 bases left in between. Germline CDR1 and CDR2: SGHTA and FQGNSA. The CDR3 sequence: CASSLVAGAGWDYNEQFF. The CDR3 bases are TGTGCCAGCAGCTTAGTGGCAGGGGCCGGGTGGGACTACAATGAGCAGTTCTTC.

The chain is built from TRBV3-1 (or the pseudogene TRBV3-2) and TRBJ1-1; D is unclear. The V gene lost 1 base and the J gene lost 7 bases, with 7 bases spanning the gap. Germline CDR1 reads LGHDT; CDR2 reads YNNKEL (reference sequence). CDR3 length: 12 residues. CDR3 sequence: CASSQGYGEAFF. The CDR3 coding sequence is TGTGCCAGCAGCCAAGGGTACGGTGAAGCTTTCTTT.

The table lists this clone with a count of one. V is TRBV6-5 and J is TRBJ1-1; TRBD1 aligns across 11 bases. The CDR3 spans 14 residues. Germline loops: CDR1 MNHEY, CDR2 SVGAGI. Losses at the gene ends were 5 bases for V and 8 bases for J; bases not matched to a gene: 7. In DNA, the CDR3 is TGTGCCAGCAGTCCCGGGACAGGGGGATTCGAAGCTTTCTTT. Encoded protein: CASSPGTGGFEAFF.

This chain links TRBV5-4 with TRBJ2-3; 8 bases align to TRBD1. J lost 3 bases, V lost 1 base, and 4 bases had no gene match. This CDR3 region has 15 residues. Germline CDR1 reads SGHNT; CDR2 reads YYREEE (reference sequence). The CDR3 bases are TGTGCCAGCAGCTTGCGCGACAGGGGAACAGATACGCAGTATTTT. It is translated as CASSLRDRGTDTQYF.

This clone has only one observation. The gene calls are TRBV12-3 or TRBV12-4 and TRBJ1-5, with TRBD1 as a possible D gene (6 bases). The CDR3 is made up of 13 amino acids. V shed 5 bases and J shed 11 bases, with 16 bases lying between them. CDR3 sequence reads: CASSPDRLLSQHF. For the CDR3, the DNA is TGTGCCAGCAGTCCGGACAGACTACTATCCCAGCATTTT.

CDR3 nucleotides: TGTGCCAGCTCACCCATGAGCGGGAGGAACACCGGGGAGCTGTTTTTT. It specifies CASSPMSGRNTGELFF. V and J are TRBV18 and TRBJ2-2; 8 positions match TRBD2. CDR1 is KGHSH, CDR2 LQKENI, per germline. Unmatched junction bases numbered 4, after V lost 3 bases and J lost 1 base. The CDR3 is 16 amino acids. The entire variable domain, with the rest obtained from reference TRBV18 and TRBJ2-2, is as follows: NAGVMQNPRHLVRRRGQEARLRCSPMKGHSHVYWYRQLPEEGLKFMVYLQKENIIDESGMPKERFSAEFPKEGPSILRIQQVVRGDSAAYFCASSPMSGRNTGELFFGEGSRLTVL.

Regarding this clone: At one end the junction does not follow the germline gene, possibly because of a read error. The V and J genes are TRBV11-2 and TRBJ2-1, with 11 bases matching TRBD1. The CDR3 is 16 residues long. Germline values: CDR1 SGHAT, CDR2 FQNNGV. CDR3 protein: CASSSRTGGSHNEQFF. The CDR3 region has the DNA TGTGCCAGCAGCTCCCGGACAGGGGGCTCCCACAATGAGCAGTTCTTC. Filled out from reference TRBV11-2 and TRBJ2-1, the complete variable domain reads EAGVAQSPRYKIIEKRQSVAFWCNPISGHATLYWYQQILGQGPKLLIQFQNNGVVDDSQLPKDRFSAERLKGVDSTLKIQPAKLEDSAVYLCASSSRTGGSHNEQFFGPGTRLTVL.